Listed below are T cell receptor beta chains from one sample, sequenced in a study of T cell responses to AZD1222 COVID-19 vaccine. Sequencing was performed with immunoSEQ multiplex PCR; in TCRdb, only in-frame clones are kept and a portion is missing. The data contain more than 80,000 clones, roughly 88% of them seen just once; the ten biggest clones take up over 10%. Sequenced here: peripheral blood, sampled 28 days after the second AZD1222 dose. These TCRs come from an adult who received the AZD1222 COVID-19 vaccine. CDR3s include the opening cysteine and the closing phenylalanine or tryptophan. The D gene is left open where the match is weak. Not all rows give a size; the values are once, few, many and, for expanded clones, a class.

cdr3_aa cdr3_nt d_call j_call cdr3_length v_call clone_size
CASSQELAWEQFF TGCGCCAGCAGCCAAGAACTAGCCTGGGAGCAGTTCTTC - TRBJ2-1 13 TRBV4-3 -
CASSLAGTPPGPNNEQFF TGTGCCAGCAGCTTAGCAGGGACTCCCCCCGGGCCCAACAATGAGCAGTTCTTC - TRBJ2-1 18 TRBV7-2 -
CASSSSGGAGETQYF TGTGCCAGCAGCTCTAGCGGGGGGGCCGGAGAGACCCAGTACTTC TRBD2 TRBJ2-5 15 TRBV9 -
CASSPGTFRNEQFF TGTGCCAGTAGTCCCGGGACATTTAGAAATGAGCAGTTCTTC - TRBJ2-1 14 TRBV19 -
CASRPGGTGNTEAFF TGTGCCAGCAGGCCGGGGGGGACAGGGAACACTGAAGCTTTCTTT TRBD1 TRBJ1-1 15 TRBV9 -
CSGGGLGVAREAFF TGCAGCGGGGGTGGGTTAGGGGTGGCACGTGAAGCTTTCTTT - TRBJ1-1 14 TRBV29-1 -
CASRRTGLSYNEQFF TGTGCCAGCAGAAGGACAGGGCTCTCCTACAATGAGCAGTTCTTC TRBD1 TRBJ2-1 15 TRBV7-2 -
CASSFQVGGLETQYF TGTGCCAGCAGTTTCCAAGTGGGGGGTCTAGAGACCCAGTACTTC - TRBJ2-5 15 TRBV6-5 -
CASLFPGQGYGYTF TGTGCCAGTCTATTTCCGGGACAGGGTTATGGCTACACCTTC TRBD1 TRBJ1-2 14 TRBV2 -
CASSSERAYEQYF TGTGCCAGCAGTTCAGAAAGAGCCTACGAGCAGTACTTC - TRBJ2-7 13 TRBV27 -
CASKRTSGELFF TGCGCCAGCAAACGGACCTCCGGGGAGCTGTTTTTT - TRBJ2-2 12 TRBV5-1 -
CASSLYSRGAYNEQFF TGTGCCAGCAGCCTATATTCGCGGGGGGCCTACAATGAGCAGTTCTTC TRBD2 TRBJ2-1 16 TRBV7-2 few
CASSDVIGELFF TGTGCCAGCAGTGATGTAATCGGGGAGCTGTTTTTT - TRBJ2-2 12 TRBV2 -
CASSQDLGYGYTF TGCGCCAGCAGCCAAGATCTGGGTTATGGCTACACCTTC - TRBJ1-2 13 TRBV4-3 -
CASGFGHLSGNTIYF TGTGCTAGTGGTTTTGGACATCTCTCTGGAAACACCATATATTTT - TRBJ1-3 15 TRBV12-5 once
CASRSVSWETQYF TGTGCCAGCAGATCGGTTTCCTGGGAGACCCAGTACTTC - TRBJ2-5 13 TRBV5-6 -
CASSTSPWGVQPQHF TGTGCCAGCAGCACCTCCCCTTGGGGGGTACAGCCCCAGCATTTT - TRBJ1-5 15 TRBV7-6 -
CASRSHGMNTEAFF TGTGCCAGCAGGAGCCACGGTATGAACACTGAAGCTTTCTTT - TRBJ1-1 14 TRBV27 -
CASTRTSGATTYEQYF TGTGCCAGCACTAGGACTAGCGGGGCAACAACCTACGAGCAGTACTTC TRBD2 TRBJ2-7 16 TRBV28 -
CASSRDLSGNTIYF TGTGCCAGCAGCAGGGACCTCTCTGGAAACACCATATATTTT - TRBJ1-3 14 TRBV6-5 -
CASSRGPGGTGELFF TGTGCCAGCAGTAGAGGACCGGGCGGCACCGGGGAGCTGTTTTTT - TRBJ2-2 15 TRBV6-2/TRBV6-3 -
CASSPPADTGELFF TGTGCCAGCTCACCACCCGCTGACACCGGGGAGCTGTTTTTT - TRBJ2-2 14 TRBV18 -
CASSFLGLPTGELFF TGCGCCAGCAGCTTTTTGGGGCTACCTACCGGGGAGCTGTTTTTT - TRBJ2-2 15 TRBV5-1 -
CASSLSGNYGYTF TGTGCCAGCAGCTTATCAGGGAACTATGGCTACACCTTC - TRBJ1-2 13 TRBV5-6 once
CASSLPPGGSSYNEQFF TGTGCCAGCAGCCTCCCCCCCGGGGGGAGCTCCTACAATGAGCAGTTCTTC TRBD2 TRBJ2-1 17 TRBV7-2 -
CASSLSSGITEAFF TGTGCCAGCAGTTTATCGTCAGGGATTACTGAAGCTTTCTTT - TRBJ1-1 14 TRBV27 once
CASSREGEKLFF TGCGCCAGCAGCCGCGAGGGGGAAAAACTGTTTTTT - TRBJ1-4 12 TRBV4-3 -
CASSYYQGRGTDTQYF TGTGCCAGCAGTTACTACCAGGGTCGAGGCACAGATACGCAGTATTTT - TRBJ2-3 16 TRBV6-2/TRBV6-3 -
CATSDGLGDGSPYGYTF TGTGCCACCAGTGATGGACTAGGGGACGGCTCACCCTATGGCTACACCTTC - TRBJ1-2 17 TRBV24-1 -
CASWMTGSTGELFF TGTGCCAGTTGGATGACAGGGAGCACCGGGGAGCTGTTTTTT TRBD1 TRBJ2-2 14 TRBV19 -
CASSSDGAKGYTF TGTGCCAGCAGTTCTGACGGAGCTAAAGGCTACACCTTC - TRBJ1-2 13 TRBV12-3/TRBV12-4 -
CASTKGASGTETQYF TGTGCCAGCACAAAAGGGGCTAGCGGGACTGAGACCCAGTACTTC TRBD2 TRBJ2-5 15 TRBV6-5 once
CASSLKLGGGQPQHF TGTGCCAGCAGCTTAAAATTAGGGGGCGGTCAGCCCCAGCATTTT TRBD1 TRBJ1-5 15 TRBV7-2 -
CASSGGTSFYGTQYF TGTGCCAGCAGCGGGGGGACTAGCTTTTACGGTACGCAGTATTTT TRBD2 TRBJ2-3 15 TRBV6-2/TRBV6-3 -
CASSDRGEGGGANVLTF TGTGCCAGCAGTGATCGAGGGGAAGGGGGTGGGGCCAACGTCCTGACTTTC - TRBJ2-6 17 TRBV6-1 -
CASSLKGARTEAFF TGTGCCAGCAGCTTAAAGGGGGCTAGGACTGAAGCTTTCTTT TRBD1 TRBJ1-1 14 TRBV11-3 few
CASSPDRGPTYEQYF TGTGCCAGCAGCCCAGACAGAGGCCCTACCTACGAGCAGTACTTC - TRBJ2-7 15 TRBV6-5 few
CASRLFGEQYF TGTGCCAGCCGACTTTTCGGCGAGCAGTACTTC - TRBJ2-7 11 TRBV28 -
CATSQGEGTEAFF TGTGCCACCTCACAGGGCGAGGGGACTGAAGCTTTCTTT - TRBJ1-1 13 TRBV2 -
CVTSIGYGYTF TGTGTCACGAGCATCGGCTATGGCTACACCTTC - TRBJ1-2 11 TRBV2 few
CAISESSGGENIQYF TGTGCCATCAGTGAGTCCTCCGGGGGCGAAAACATTCAGTACTTC - TRBJ2-4 15 TRBV10-3 -
CASSLSDGETQYF TGTGCCAGCAGCTTGTCTGACGGGGAGACCCAGTACTTC - TRBJ2-5 13 TRBV11-3 -
CASSLETGNQPQHF TGTGCCAGCAGCTTAGAGACAGGGAATCAGCCCCAGCATTTT TRBD1 TRBJ1-5 14 TRBV7-9 -
CASRPPGAKTQPQHF TGTGCCAGCAGACCGCCGGGAGCGAAAACCCAGCCCCAGCATTTT - TRBJ1-5 15 TRBV6-5 -
CASSLGGRGSKTQYF TGTGCCAGCAGCTTGGGGGGGCGGGGCTCGAAGACCCAGTACTTC - TRBJ2-5 15 TRBV5-8 -
CASSIRDDSGANVLTF TGTGCCAGTAGTATTCGGGACGACTCTGGGGCCAACGTCCTGACTTTC - TRBJ2-6 16 TRBV19 -
CASSIDSATRYQPQHF TGTGCCAGTAGTATAGATTCAGCCACACGTTATCAGCCCCAGCATTTT - TRBJ1-5 16 TRBV19 -
CASSYARGSYGYTF TGTGCCAGCAGTTACGCCAGGGGGAGCTATGGCTACACCTTC TRBD1 TRBJ1-2 14 TRBV6-5 -
CASSQETGVIEKLFF TGTGCCAGCAGCCAAGAAACAGGGGTTATAGAAAAACTGTTTTTT TRBD1 TRBJ1-4 15 TRBV3-1/TRBV3-2 -
CAWNTNARTGVFF TGTGCCTGGAACACGAATGCCAGGACAGGGGTTTTCTTT TRBD1 TRBJ1-1 13 TRBV30 -
CASSLSTLAGNTIYF TGTGCCAGCAGCTTATCCACTTTGGCCGGAAACACCATATATTTT - TRBJ1-3 15 TRBV7-2 -
CASSFGSSFLSGNTIYF TGTGCCAGCAGCTTCGGCTCTTCATTCCTCTCTGGAAACACCATATATTTT - TRBJ1-3 17 TRBV11-2 few